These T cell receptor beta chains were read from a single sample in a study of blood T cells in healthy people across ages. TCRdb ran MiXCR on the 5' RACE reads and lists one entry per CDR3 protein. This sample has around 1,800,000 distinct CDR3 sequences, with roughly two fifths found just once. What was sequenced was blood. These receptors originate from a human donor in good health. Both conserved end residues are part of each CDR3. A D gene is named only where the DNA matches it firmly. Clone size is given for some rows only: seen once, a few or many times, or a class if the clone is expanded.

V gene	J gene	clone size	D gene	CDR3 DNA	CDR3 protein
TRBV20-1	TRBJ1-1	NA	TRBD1	TGCAGTGCTTCCACAGGGGCTGAAGCTTTCTTT	CSASTGAEAFF
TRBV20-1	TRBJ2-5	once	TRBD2	TGCAGTGTCCTAGCGGGGGCCGAGGCGAAGACCCAGTACTTC	CSVLAGAEAKTQYF
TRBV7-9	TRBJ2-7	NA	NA	TGTGCCAGCAGCTTATCCGTTTATAAAAGAAGCTCCTACGAGCAGTACTTC	CASSLSVYKRSSYEQYF
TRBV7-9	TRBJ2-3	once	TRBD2	TGTGCCAGCAGCTCCCCGAAGGCGGGGGGAGACACAGATACGCAGTATTTT	CASSSPKAGGDTDTQYF
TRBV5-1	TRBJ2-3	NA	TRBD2	TGCGCCAGCAGAGAGCTAGCGGGGTCCCCAGATACGCAGTATTTT	CASRELAGSPDTQYF
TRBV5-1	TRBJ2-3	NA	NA	TGCGCCAGCAGCTTAACACCCACCGGGCCCAATACGCAGTATTTT	CASSLTPTGPNTQYF
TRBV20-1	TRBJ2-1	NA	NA	TGCAGTGCTGGACCGGGGGTATGGGACAATGAGCAGTTCTTC	CSAGPGVWDNEQFF
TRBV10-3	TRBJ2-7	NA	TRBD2	TGTGCCATCAGTGCCACTAGCGGGGAGTACGAGCAGTACTTC	CAISATSGEYEQYF
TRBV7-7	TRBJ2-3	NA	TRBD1	TGTGCTAGCAGCCCTGCAGGGGGTCGGAGAGATACGCAGTATTTT	CASSPAGGRRDTQYF
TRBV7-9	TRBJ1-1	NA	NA	TGTGCCAGCACGCTTGTAAGGGGAACGGGGAAAGCTGAAGCTTTCTTT	CASTLVRGTGKAEAFF
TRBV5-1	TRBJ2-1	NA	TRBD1	TGCGCCAGCAGCTTACAGGGGAGTGATGGGGAGCAGTTCTTC	CASSLQGSDGEQFF
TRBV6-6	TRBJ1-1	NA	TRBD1	TGTGCCATCGGACAGGGGGATGGGGCTTTCTTT	CAIGQGDGAFF
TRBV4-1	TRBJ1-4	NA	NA	TGCGCCAGCAGCCAAGATCTAGGGGGAACTAATGAAAAACTGTTTTTT	CASSQDLGGTNEKLFF
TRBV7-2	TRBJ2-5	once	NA	TGTGCCAGCAGCTCCGTCCGGCGAGAGACCCAGTACTTC	CASSSVRRETQYF
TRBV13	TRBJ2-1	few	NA	TGTGCCAGCAGCTTAGGCGAGGCGGGGGCGAGCTCCTACAATGAGCAGTTCTTC	CASSLGEAGASSYNEQFF
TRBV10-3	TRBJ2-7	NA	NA	TGTGCCATCAGTGAAGGGCGGGGGCTCCACGAGCAGTACTTC	CAISEGRGLHEQYF
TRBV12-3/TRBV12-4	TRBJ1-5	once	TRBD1	TGTGCCAGCAGCCAAGGGGACAGGGCATATGGCAATCAGCCCCAGCATTTT	CASSQGDRAYGNQPQHF
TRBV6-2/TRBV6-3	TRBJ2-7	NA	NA	TGTGCCAGCAGACCGGGACACGGCTTTAACGAGCAGTACTTC	CASRPGHGFNEQYF
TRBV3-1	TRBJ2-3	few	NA	TGTGCCAGCAGCCGATGGACAGAAGGCACAGATACGCAGTATTTT	CASSRWTEGTDTQYF
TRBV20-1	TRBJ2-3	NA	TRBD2	TGCAGTGCTAGAATCCTAGCGGGGGGGCCAGATACGCAGTATTTT	CSARILAGGPDTQYF
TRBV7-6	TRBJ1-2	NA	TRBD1	TGTGCCAGCAGCGTAACAGGGGTCTATGGCTACACCTTC	CASSVTGVYGYTF
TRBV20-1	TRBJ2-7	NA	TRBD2	TGCAGTGCTAGAGACTTAGCGGGGGGCCAACTCTACGAGCAGTACTTC	CSARDLAGGQLYEQYF
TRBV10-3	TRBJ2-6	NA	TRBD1	TGTGCCATCAGGGACACAGGGGTCGGGGCCAACGTCCTGACTTTC	CAIRDTGVGANVLTF
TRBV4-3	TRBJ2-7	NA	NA	TGCGCCAGCAGCCAAGAACACAGGGGAGGCGAGCAGTACTTC	CASSQEHRGGEQYF
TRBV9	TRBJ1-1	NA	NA	TGTGCCAGCAGCACCCGCGGGACGGCCAACACTGAAGCTTTCTTT	CASSTRGTANTEAFF
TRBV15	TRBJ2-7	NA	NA	TGTGCCACCAGCAGGGGAGGAGCGCTGGACGAGCAGTACTTC	CATSRGGALDEQYF
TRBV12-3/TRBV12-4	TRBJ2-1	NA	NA	TGTGCCAGCACCATCCGGACAGCCTCCTACAATGAGCAGTTCTTC	CASTIRTASYNEQFF